The 24 T cell receptor beta chains below were found in one sample sequenced in a study of shared clonotypes between healthy human individuals. Libraries were prepared by immunoSEQ multiplex PCR; TCRdb keeps only in-frame clonotypes and omits some of them. The data show approximately 2.4 million clones, almost 96% seen once. Sequencing used naive CD4+ T cells sorted from blood. Subset specified: CD45RA+ positively selected. All receptors derive from a young man in good health.

Here the CDR3 DNA reads TGTGCCAGCAGCTTTCGGGGCAGGAACACTGAAGCTTTCTTT. It codes for CASSFRGRNTEAFF. This sequence joins TRBV5-4 and TRBJ1-1; D is perhaps TRBD1 (5 bases). This CDR3 contains 14 residues. The germline gives CDR1 SGHNT, CDR2 YYREEE (reference sequence). The germline V and J ends were trimmed by 2 bases and 1 base, with 9 bases remaining between them.

This rearrangement joins TRBV6-5 to TRBJ1-3; D is uncertain. The CDR3 length is 15 residues. Trimming took off 2 bases at V and 4 bases at J, with 12 bases between the two ends. From germline, CDR1 is MNHEY and CDR2 SVGAGI. This CDR3 reads CASSYDTAAGNTIYF. In DNA form, the CDR3 reads TGTGCCAGCAGTTACGATACAGCCGCGGGAAACACCATATATTTT.

The gene calls are TRBV5-1 and TRBJ2-1; a possible D gene is TRBD1 (6 bases). The germline V gene encodes CDR1 SGHRS and CDR2 YFSETQ. V lost 3 bases, J lost 9 bases, and 16 bases lay in between. The length of the CDR3 is 14 residues. The CDR3 DNA follows: TGCGCCAGCAGCTCTGCGACAGGACCTCTTGAGCAGTTCTTC. It is translated as CASSSATGPLEQFF. The entire variable domain, with the rest obtained from reference TRBV5-1 and TRBJ2-1, is as follows: KAGVTQTPRYLIKTRGQQVTLSCSPISGHRSVSWYQQTPGQGLQFLFEYFSETQRNKGNFPGRFSGRQFSNSRSEMNVSTLELGDSALYLCASSSATGPLEQFFGPGTRLTVL.

This rearrangement joins TRBV7-9 to TRBJ2-1, with 7 bases lining up with TRBD2. The length of the CDR3 is 14 residues. Germline trimming cut 1 base from V and 5 bases from J; bases unmatched to any gene: 2. Germline CDR1 and CDR2: SEHNR and FQNEAQ (reference sequence). The CDR3 sequence is CASSLDLADNEQFF. The CDR3 DNA reads TGTGCCAGCAGCTTAGATCTAGCGGACAATGAGCAGTTCTTC.

The chain joins TRBV19 to TRBJ1-6; no reliable D call. The germline V gene has CDR1 LNHDA and CDR2 SQIVND (reference sequence). The CDR3 loop spans 15 amino acids. V lost 8 bases to trimming and J lost 0 bases, with 11 bases between them. In DNA, the CDR3 is TGTGCCAGTCGACCGTTGAGCTCCTATAATTCACCCCTCCACTTT. Its protein is CASRPLSSYNSPLHF.

J is TRBJ2-1 and V is TRBV9; D call uncertain. V dropped 3 bases and J dropped 9 bases, with 4 bases sitting between them. Germline-derived CDR1 and CDR2 are SGDLS and YYNGEE. This CDR3 region has 10 residues. The DNA for the CDR3 is TGTGCCAGCAGCGACGGTGAGCAGTTCTTC. Amino acid sequence: CASSDGEQFF.

This sequence joins TRBV19 and TRBJ2-5; a possible D gene is TRBD1 (6 bases). Germline CDR1 reads LNHDA; CDR2 reads SQIVND (reference sequence). CDR3 length equals 15 residues. Trimming left V 5 bases short and J 2 bases short, with 15 bases between. CDR3: CASSSPGTYQETQYF. The CDR3 DNA sequence: TGTGCCAGTAGTTCCCCTGGGACATATCAAGAGACCCAGTACTTC.

The chain carries TRBV7-2 and TRBJ1-6; the D is unclear. The CDR3 is 16 amino acids. CDR1 is SGHTA, CDR2 FQGNSA, per germline. V was shortened by 0 bases and J by 13 bases, with 19 bases between the two germline ends. CDR3 protein: CASSLARLGSALPLHF. CDR3 in DNA: TGTGCCAGCAGCTTAGCGCGGTTGGGGTCTGCCTTGCCCCTCCACTTT.

The V call is TRBV7-9, the J call TRBJ1-4; D unresolved. The CDR3 has 15 amino acids. V was pared by 1 base and J by 1 base, with 7 bases between. CDR1 is SEHNR, CDR2 FQNEAQ, per germline (reference sequence). As DNA, the CDR3 is TGTGCCAGCAGCTTAGAGCAGCTAACTAATGAAAAACTGTTTTTT. Encoded protein: CASSLEQLTNEKLFF.

This clone was found once. Other DNA sequences of this sample code for an identical CDR3. The V gene is TRBV7-2, the J gene TRBJ2-7; the match to TRBD1 covers 8 bases. The germline V gene encodes CDR1 SGHTA and CDR2 FQGNSA. J gave up 4 bases and V 1 base, and 6 bases lay outside the gene matches. This CDR3 contains 15 residues. This chain's CDR3 is CASSLEAGGVYEQYF. Written as DNA, the CDR3 is TGTGCCAGCAGCTTAGAAGCAGGGGGCGTGTACGAGCAGTACTTC. The full variable domain, in which reference TRBV7-2 and TRBJ2-7 provide the parts outside the CDR3, is GAGVSQSPSNKVTEKGKDVELRCDPISGHTALYWYRQSLGQGLEFLIYFQGNSAPDKSGLPSDRFSAERTGGSVSTLTIQRTQQEDSAVYLCASSLEAGGVYEQYFGPGTRLTVT.

The genes are TRBV6-1 and TRBJ2-7, with D perhaps TRBD1 (6 bases). Germline V gene lookup returns CDR1 MNHNS and CDR2 SASEGT. This CDR3 is built from 13 residues. V shed 7 bases and J shed 2 bases, with 12 bases lying between them. The CDR3 spells CASTQGRAYEQYF. The CDR3 DNA is TGTGCCAGCACCCAGGGGAGAGCCTACGAGCAGTACTTC.

Only one count was recorded for this clone. J is TRBJ2-1 and V is TRBV5-4; D is unresolved. This CDR3 has 15 residues. The germline V gene has CDR1 SGHNT and CDR2 YYREEE (reference sequence). The germline V and J ends were trimmed by 0 bases and 3 bases, with 10 bases remaining between them. CDR3 region: CASSLVPVSYNEQFF. In DNA, the CDR3 is TGTGCCAGCAGCTTGGTTCCGGTCAGCTACAATGAGCAGTTCTTC.

The chain recombines TRBV4-3 with TRBJ2-1, with 7 nucleotides matching TRBD2. The CDR3 has 14 amino acids. Germline CDR1 is LGHNA and CDR2 is YSLEER. V lost 1 base, J lost 10 bases, and 7 bases stayed unmatched. The CDR3 DNA follows: TGCGCCAGCAGCCAAGGTGCGGGAGTCCGGGAGCAGTTCTTC. Protein: CASSQGAGVREQFF.

Notes on this clone: This sample also contains other DNA sequences that code for the same CDR3. The CDR3 loop is CATSRDRGTGANYGYTF. For the CDR3, the DNA is TGTGCCACCAGCAGAGATCGGGGGACAGGGGCTAACTATGGCTACACCTTC. The rearrangement links TRBV15 to TRBJ1-2; TRBD1 matches at 10 bases. Germline V gives CDR1 LNHNV, CDR2 YYDKDF (reference sequence). The CDR3 is made up of 17 amino acids. The V and J ends lost 0 bases and 0 bases, in that order; junction bases with no gene match: 4.

The chain couples TRBV6-5 to TRBJ1-1; D possibly corresponds to TRBD1 (5 bases). V was shortened by 5 bases and J by 3 bases, with 13 bases between the two germline ends. The CDR3 extends over 14 amino acids. Germline CDR1 and CDR2: MNHEY and SVGAGI. CDR3 amino acids: CASSRDGWDTEAFF. DNA for the CDR3: TGTGCCAGCAGTCGGGACGGGTGGGACACTGAAGCTTTCTTT.

This rearrangement joins TRBV7-2 to TRBJ1-5; D is unresolved. Germline values: CDR1 SGHTA, CDR2 FQGNSA. Trimming took 5 bases from V and 9 from J, leaving 11 bases between them. The CDR3 sequence is 12 residues long. The CDR3: CASSPVSGPQHF. As DNA, the CDR3 is TGTGCCAGCAGCCCAGTCTCGGGGCCCCAGCATTTT.

V usage is TRBV19 and J usage is TRBJ2-7; D might be TRBD1 (9 bases). This CDR3 has 19 residues. Germline CDR1 is LNHDA and CDR2 is SQIVND (reference sequence). V dropped 8 bases and J dropped 3 bases, with 32 bases sitting between them. As DNA, the CDR3 is TGTGCCAGTCACAGCCGGGGGGGACAGGGCTACACCCTTTACTACGAGCAGTACTTC. Its protein product is CASHSRGGQGYTLYYEQYF.

This sequence joins TRBV11-2 and TRBJ2-7; D may be TRBD2 (6 bases). The CDR3 is 13 residues long. CDR1 and CDR2 from the germline V gene are SGHAT and FQNNGV. The V end was cut by 6 bases, the J end by 3 bases, with 12 bases between. The CDR3 sequence is CASSMGLNYEQYF. CDR3 bases: TGTGCCAGCAGTATGGGACTGAACTACGAGCAGTACTTC. The full variable domain, in which reference TRBV11-2 and TRBJ2-7 provide the parts outside the CDR3, is EAGVAQSPRYKIIEKRQSVAFWCNPISGHATLYWYQQILGQGPKLLIQFQNNGVVDDSQLPKDRFSAERLKGVDSTLKIQPAKLEDSAVYLCASSMGLNYEQYFGPGTRLTVT.

On this clone: Other nucleotide sequences in the sample specify the same CDR3. The V gene is TRBV5-1, the J gene TRBJ2-3; 7 bases map to TRBD2. V was pared by 7 bases and J by 1 base, with 3 bases of the junction left unmatched. The CDR3 is made up of 13 amino acids. The germline V gene has CDR1 SGHRS and CDR2 YFSETQ. CDR3 sequence reads: CASSRGGTDTQYF. The CDR3 DNA follows: TGCGCCAGCTCTCGGGGGGGCACAGATACGCAGTATTTT. Drawing the rest from reference TRBV5-1 and TRBJ2-3, the complete variable domain is KAGVTQTPRYLIKTRGQQVTLSCSPISGHRSVSWYQQTPGQGLQFLFEYFSETQRNKGNFPGRFSGRQFSNSRSEMNVSTLELGDSALYLCASSRGGTDTQYFGPGTRLTVL.

As for this clone: Additional DNA sequences in this sample encode the identical CDR3. The chain uses TRBV10-2 and TRBJ2-7, with D unresolved. From germline, CDR1 is WSHSY and CDR2 SAAADI. Trimming removed 0 bases from V and 4 bases from J, with 4 bases in between. CDR3 size: 12 residues. The CDR3 region has the DNA TGCGCCAGCAGTGAGTCGACTTACGAGCAGTACTTC. It translates to CASSESTYEQYF.

V is TRBV28 and J is TRBJ1-2; 8 positions match TRBD1. This CDR3 is 16 amino acids long. From germline, CDR1 is MDHEN and CDR2 SYDVKM. V shed 5 bases and J 5 bases; nucleotides not matched to a gene: 13. In nucleotides, the CDR3 is TGTGCCAGCAGTCTGATAGGGGGACAGGATCCTTATGGCTACACCTTC. Amino acid sequence: CASSLIGGQDPYGYTF.

This chain joins TRBV4-1 and TRBJ2-2, with 12 nucleotides matching TRBD2. This CDR3 comprises 20 residues. Per the germline V gene, CDR1 is MGHRA and CDR2 is YSYEKL. Trimming removed 0 bases from V and 2 bases from J; junction bases left unmatched: 10. CDR3: CASSQDQGLAGGQNTGELFF. In DNA form, the CDR3 reads TGCGCCAGCAGCCAAGATCAGGGCCTAGCGGGGGGGCAAAACACCGGGGAGCTGTTTTTT.

The chain employs TRBV7-8 and TRBJ1-1; D is possibly TRBD1 (5 bases). The germline CDR1 and CDR2 sequences are SGHVS and FQNEAQ. CDR3 length: 15 amino acids. V gave up 5 bases and J gave up 7 bases, with 20 bases separating them. The CDR3 DNA follows: TGTGCCAGCAGCCCACGGGGACCCCTCGACCTTGAAGCTTTCTTT. It yields the protein CASSPRGPLDLEAFF.

The chain is built from TRBV18 and TRBJ1-4; D unresolved. Germline V gives CDR1 KGHSH, CDR2 LQKENI. The CDR3 covers 13 residues. With 3 bases removed from V and 8 bases from J, the gap between germline ends came to 10 bases. The CDR3 nucleotides read TGTGCCAGCTCACCCTCAAGTAGCGAAAAACTGTTTTTT. It yields the protein CASSPSSSEKLFF.